These 14 T cell receptor beta chains were all obtained from the same sample, sequenced in a study of blood T cell repertoires in COVID-19. Only in-frame clones appear in the TCRdb table, and some are missing; sequencing was by immunoSEQ multiplex PCR. The top ten clones hold about 2% of a sample with 250,000 to 300,000 clones, 85% to 90% of them seen once. The sequencing sample was made of PBMCs or T cells enriched from blood (not recorded which). The source is a woman between 55 and 75 years old who had recovered from COVID-19.

This rearrangement joins TRBV3-1 (or the pseudogene TRBV3-2) to TRBJ1-3; D is possibly TRBD1 (6 bases). The CDR3 spans 14 residues. Looked up from germline, CDR1 is LGHDT and CDR2 is YNNKEL (reference sequence). The V end was cut by 4 bases, the J end by 4 bases, with 11 bases between. CDR3 amino acids: CASSPPGVGNTIYF. The CDR3, as DNA: TGTGCCAGCAGCCCTCCAGGGGTCGGAAACACCATATATTTT.

The chain carries TRBV4-1 and TRBJ1-5; maybe TRBD1 (6 bases). The V end was cut by 0 bases, the J end by 7 bases, with 13 bases between. Looked up from germline, CDR1 is MGHRA and CDR2 is YSYEKL. The CDR3 runs 15 residues. The CDR3 protein is CASSQDRDTRQPQHF. The CDR3 DNA sequence: TGCGCCAGCAGCCAAGATAGGGACACCCGGCAGCCCCAGCATTTT.

In this sample, this clone turned up once. This chain uses TRBV5-1 with TRBJ1-2; D uncertain. The germline V and J ends were trimmed by 4 bases and 0 bases, with 13 bases remaining between them. CDR1 is SGHRS and CDR2 is YFSETQ in the germline V gene. The CDR3 covers 15 residues. The CDR3 spells CASSPAPLTNYGYTF. The CDR3 DNA reads TGCGCCAGCAGCCCCGCGCCCCTAACTAACTATGGCTACACCTTC.

The chain employs TRBV6-1 and TRBJ1-3; D is ambiguous. This CDR3 spans 15 amino acids. The V gene lost 3 bases and the J gene lost 0 bases, with 9 bases spanning the gap. CDR1 is MNHNS, CDR2 SASEGT, per germline. The CDR3 coding sequence is TGTGCCAGCAGTGATGGACTGAACTCTGGAAACACCATATATTTT. Its translation: CASSDGLNSGNTIYF.

This clone came up once. The V and J genes are TRBV19 and TRBJ1-2; D gene ambiguous. CDR1 and CDR2 from the germline V gene are LNHDA and SQIVND (reference sequence). V was shortened by 1 base and J by 4 bases, with 4 bases between the two germline ends. The CDR3 is 12 residues long. The chain's CDR3 is CASSIASYGYTF. The CDR3 DNA is TGTGCCAGTAGTATAGCCTCCTATGGCTACACCTTC.

This chain links TRBV5-4 with TRBJ2-3, with D perhaps matching TRBD1 (5 bases). The CDR3 runs 16 residues. CDR1 SGHNT and CDR2 YYREEE come from the germline V gene (reference sequence). Trimming stripped 5 bases from V and 2 bases from J, with 18 bases between. The CDR3 spells CASSFPGDSSTDTQYF. The CDR3 region has the DNA TGTGCCAGCAGTTTCCCCGGAGACAGCTCCACAGATACGCAGTATTTT.

The rearrangement links TRBV5-6 to TRBJ1-2, with D maybe TRBD1 (6 bases). V lost 4 bases to trimming and J lost 8 bases, with 21 bases between them. This CDR3 contains 15 residues. CDR1 SGHDT and CDR2 YYEEEE come from the germline V gene. This chain's CDR3 is CASSPPGTYFGGYTF. CDR3 sequence (DNA): TGTGCCAGCAGCCCACCGGGGACATACTTTGGGGGCTACACCTTC.

J is TRBJ2-2 and V is TRBV5-1, with 12 bases identical to TRBD2. Losses at the gene ends were 4 bases for V and 5 bases for J; bases not matched to a gene: 6. The length of the CDR3 is 16 residues. From germline, CDR1 is SGHRS and CDR2 YFSETQ. The CDR3 coding sequence is TGCGCCAGCAGCGAACTAGCGGGGGGCCGGACCGGGGAGCTGTTTTTT. Encoded protein: CASSELAGGRTGELFF.

The chain is built from TRBV4-1 and TRBJ2-3; 8 nucleotides match TRBD2. The CDR3 has 16 residues. V lost 0 bases and J lost 6; bases outside the gene matches: 8. CDR1 is MGHRA and CDR2 is YSYEKL in the germline V gene. CDR3 sequence: CASSQEFTGGMDTQYF. CDR3 DNA: TGCGCCAGCAGCCAAGAGTTTACGGGAGGGATGGATACGCAGTATTTT.

This clone was counted only a few times. V and J are TRBV11-3 and TRBJ2-7; D unresolved. Germline CDR1 SGHNT, CDR2 YENEEA. This CDR3 is built from 12 residues. V was pared by 4 bases and J by 6 bases, with 10 bases between. The CDR3 loop is CASSSSGREQYF. As DNA, the CDR3 is TGTGCCAGCAGCTCGTCTGGGCGCGAGCAGTACTTC. Drawing the rest from reference TRBV11-3 and TRBJ2-7, the complete variable domain is EAGVVQSPRYKIIEKKQPVAFWCNPISGHNTLYWYLQNLGQGPELLIRYENEEAVDDSQLPKDRFSAERLKGVDSTLKIQPAELGDSAVYLCASSSSGREQYFGPGTRLTVT.

This sequence joins TRBV7-2 and TRBJ2-5; D is uncertain. V shed 4 bases and J shed 4 bases, with 13 bases lying between them. Germline V CDR1 and CDR2: SGHTA, FQGNSA. The CDR3 runs 14 residues. The CDR3 spells CASSYRRLGETQYF. Here the CDR3 DNA reads TGTGCCAGCAGCTACCGGCGGCTCGGAGAGACCCAGTACTTC.

J is TRBJ2-7 and V is TRBV11-3; D is perhaps TRBD1 (6 bases). V lost 3 bases and J 6 bases, leaving 18 bases between the germline ends. Germline V gene lookup returns CDR1 SGHNT and CDR2 YENEEA. This CDR3 has 15 amino acids. DNA for the CDR3: TGTGCCAGCAGCTTCCGAGGGACGGGACACTTCGAGCAGTACTTC. Translation: CASSFRGTGHFEQYF.

V is TRBV5-1 and J is TRBJ2-7, with 9 bases lining up with TRBD1. CDR1 is SGHRS and CDR2 is YFSETQ in the germline V gene. CDR3 length: 14 amino acids. V shed 1 base and J 4 bases; nucleotides not matched to a gene: 3. The DNA for the CDR3 is TGCGCCAGCAGCTTGTCCGGGACAGGGTACGAGCAGTACTTC. Amino acids: CASSLSGTGYEQYF.

This clone was observed once. The genes are TRBV7-9 and TRBJ1-1, with 8 bases matching TRBD1. The CDR3 has 14 amino acids. With 0 bases clipped from V and 7 bases from J, the junction kept 4 bases outside the gene matches. In germline, CDR1 is SEHNR, CDR2 FQNEAQ (reference sequence). This CDR3 is CASSLASGGIEAFF. The CDR3, as DNA: TGTGCCAGCAGCTTAGCATCAGGGGGCATTGAAGCTTTCTTT. The full variable domain, with the rest looked up from reference TRBV7-9 and TRBJ1-1, is DTGVSQNPRHKITKRGQNVTFRCDPISEHNRLYWYRQTLGQGPEFLTYFQNEAQLEKSRLLSDRFSAERPKGSFSTLEIQRTEQGDSAMYLCASSLASGGIEAFFGQGTRLTVV.